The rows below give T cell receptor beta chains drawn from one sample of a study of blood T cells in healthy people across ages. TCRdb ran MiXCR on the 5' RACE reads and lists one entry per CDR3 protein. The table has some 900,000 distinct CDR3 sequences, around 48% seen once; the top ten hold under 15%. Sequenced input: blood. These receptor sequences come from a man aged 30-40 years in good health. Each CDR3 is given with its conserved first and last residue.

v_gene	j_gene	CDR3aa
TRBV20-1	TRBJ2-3	CSARGQGRMGTDTQYF
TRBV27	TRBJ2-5	CASKVDRVVINEQYF
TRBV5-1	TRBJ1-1	CASIRTGTGGLLNTEAFF
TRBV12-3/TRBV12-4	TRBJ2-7	CASRAGQVYEQYF
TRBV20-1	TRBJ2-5	CSATLDRVFQETQYF
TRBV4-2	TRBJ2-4	CASSQDGGGVTDQYF
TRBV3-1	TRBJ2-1	CASRPRGRVSYNEQFF
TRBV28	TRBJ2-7	CASSLEQDGEQYF
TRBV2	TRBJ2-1	CASKWESGGAGEQFF
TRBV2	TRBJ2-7	CASRRGQSEGEQYF
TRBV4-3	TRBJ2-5	CASSREEAGSRVATQYF
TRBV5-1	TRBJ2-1	CASRGTGKKGNEQFF
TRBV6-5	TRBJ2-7	CATLERPYEQYF
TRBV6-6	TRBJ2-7	CASSLGLAREQYF
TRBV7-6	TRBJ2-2	CASSLSLGAGELFF
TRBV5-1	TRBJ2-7	CASSLESGANSYEQYF
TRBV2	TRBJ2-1	CASPARGQTYNEQFF
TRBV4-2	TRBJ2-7	CASSISGGSYEQYF
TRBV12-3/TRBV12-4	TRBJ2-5	CASSPGTERGTQYF
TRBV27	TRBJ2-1	CASSPPRGGLYNEQFF
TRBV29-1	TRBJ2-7	CSVEGTGTEYEQYF
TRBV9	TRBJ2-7	CASSVEAGGTNYEQYF
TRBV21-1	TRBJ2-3	CASSSRALPGVTDTQYF
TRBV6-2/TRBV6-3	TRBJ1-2	CASKDGDRSYGYTF
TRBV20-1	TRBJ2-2	CRAGSSVHTGELFF
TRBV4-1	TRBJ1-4	CASSRTGLGEKLFF
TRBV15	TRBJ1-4	CATSARDRVMEKLFF
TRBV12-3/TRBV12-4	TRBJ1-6	CASSFSTLNSPLHF
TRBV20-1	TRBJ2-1	CSANIQGEDTYNEQFF
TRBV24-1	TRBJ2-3	CATSDSGQVTDTQYF
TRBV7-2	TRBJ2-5	CASSINSSPETQYF
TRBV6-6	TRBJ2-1	CAALTDTVGEQFF
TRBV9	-	CASSVAGNEQYF
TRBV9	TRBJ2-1	CASSAQGQGAHNEQFF
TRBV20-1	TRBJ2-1	CSAPAGGEIYNEQFF
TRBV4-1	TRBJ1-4	CASSQDQAELNEKLFF
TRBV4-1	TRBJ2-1	CASSQRRGVGYNEQFF
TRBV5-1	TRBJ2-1	CASSLVDGGSYNEQFF
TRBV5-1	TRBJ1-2	CASSLGDVTYGYTF
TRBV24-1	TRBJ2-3	CATSAAGVDTQYF
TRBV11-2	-	CASSETGFGNYEQYF
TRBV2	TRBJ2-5	CASNTGASYNEQYF
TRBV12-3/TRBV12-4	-	CASSPIGLVAETQYF
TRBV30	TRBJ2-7	CAWSVPGGLSYEQYF
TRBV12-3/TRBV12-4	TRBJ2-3	CPSSFLAGGLADTQYF
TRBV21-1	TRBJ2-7	CASIRWLDSSEQYF
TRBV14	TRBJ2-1	CASSLWGSNEQFF
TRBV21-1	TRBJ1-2	CASSPEVYTF
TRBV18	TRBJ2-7	CANSPPGQGAYEQYF
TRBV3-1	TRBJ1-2	CASSQGSGTGIYGYTF
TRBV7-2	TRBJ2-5	CASSLDRGREKTQYF
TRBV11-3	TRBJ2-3	CASSLSPGGASTDTQYF
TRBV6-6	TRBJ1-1	CASQGLNTEAFF
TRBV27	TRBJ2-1	CASAPGTDSYNEQFF
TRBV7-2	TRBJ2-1	CASSYPGTGIVGEQFF